This TCR beta chain stems from a study of cytomegalovirus exposure and HLA in healthy donors. The overall study: Genetic ancestry analysis placed around 76% of the 300 to 500 donors that were genotyped in the Caucasian-associated cluster. Regarding the study as a whole: After further analysis at a later stage, 16,951 TCR beta sequences were associated with HLA alleles at 0.05 false discovery rate. It was reported that the classifier diagnosed cytomegalovirus status with high specificity and sensitivity in both the original and validation cohorts.

The germline gives CDR1 SSHAT, CDR2 FNYEAQ (reference sequence). The CDR3 is 15 residues long. With 5 bases clipped from V and 10 bases from J, the junction kept 12 bases outside the gene matches. Of note for this clone: Antigen: not known.

60 Vbeta and 13 Jbeta primers were used in PCR. Measured with immunoSEQ multiplex PCR; TCRdb has only the in-frame clones, and not every one. The sample includes fewer than 150,000 clones. V is TRBV7-7 and J is TRBJ2-1, with 9 bases lining up with TRBD2. The specimen sequenced was PBMCs. This clonotype was sampled from a man aged 40-55 years in good health and CMV-seronegative. The CDR3 is CASSPSGASYSEQFF. The CDR3 region has the DNA TGTGCCAGCAGCCCTAGCGGGGCTTCCTATTCGGAGCAGTTCTTC.